What follows are 29 T cell receptor beta chains derived from one specimen sequenced in a study of T cells after yellow fever vaccination. In TCRdb, the 5' RACE reads were re-called with MiXCR into one record per CDR3 protein. The sample shows about 160,000 distinct CDR3 sequences, approximately 6.7% of them seen only once. The sample here was CD4+ T cells sorted from PBMCs, taken 5 to 6 days after the first yellow fever vaccination. The receptors stem from a man younger than 35 who received the YFV17D yellow fever vaccine.

This clonotype was seen at least ten times. V usage is TRBV4-2 and J usage is TRBJ2-3; 8 positions match TRBD2. Germline V gene lookup returns CDR1 LGHNA and CDR2 YNFKEQ. V gave up 3 bases and J gave up 0 bases; unmatched junction bases: 2. The CDR3 consists of 15 residues. The chain's CDR3 is CASSQKRGSTDTQYF. CDR3 DNA: TGTGCCAGCAGCCAGAAGCGGGGGAGCACAGATACGCAGTATTTT.

This clonotype was detected many times. The rearrangement links TRBV5-1 to TRBJ2-1, with 9 bases aligning to TRBD1. This CDR3 comprises 16 residues. Per germline, CDR1 SGHRS and CDR2 YFSETQ. V dropped 3 bases and J dropped 6; count of bases not matched to a gene: 10. The DNA for the CDR3 is TGCGCCAGCAGCTCGGGACAGGGTGTAACGTTCAATGAGCAGTTCTTC. Its translation: CASSSGQGVTFNEQFF. The complete variable domain, with remaining parts taken from reference TRBV5-1 and TRBJ2-1, reads KAGVTQTPRYLIKTRGQQVTLSCSPISGHRSVSWYQQTPGQGLQFLFEYFSETQRNKGNFPGRFSGRQFSNSRSEMNVSTLELGDSALYLCASSSGQGVTFNEQFFGPGTRLTVL.

A word on this clonotype: A single base separates this from a much larger clone, so it may be a read error. The V call is TRBV5-1, the J call TRBJ1-2; 8 nucleotides agree with TRBD1. The CDR3 extends over 13 amino acids. In germline, CDR1 is SGHRS, CDR2 YFSETQ. The CDR3 loop is CTSSSDREDGYTF. In DNA form, the CDR3 reads TGCACCAGCAGCTCGGACAGGGAAGATGGCTACACCTTC.

This clonotype was observed at least ten times. The chain recombines TRBV14 with TRBJ2-3, with 7 bases identical to TRBD2. CDR3 size: 18 residues. V was clipped by 3 bases and J by 9 bases; unmatched bases: 21. Germline V lookup: CDR1 SGHDN, CDR2 FVKESK. The CDR3 coding sequence is TGTGCCAGCAGCCATTACCGAGCGGGACTCACGCCCGGGGGGACGCAGTATTTT. This gives the protein CASSHYRAGLTPGGTQYF.

This clonotype was recorded at least ten times. The chain is built from TRBV12-3 or TRBV12-4 and TRBJ1-6; D not resolved. Trimming left V 7 bases short and J 9 bases short, with 13 bases between. CDR3 length: 13 amino acids. CDR3 amino acids: CASIQQRGSPLHF. The CDR3 coding sequence is TGTGCCAGCATCCAGCAGAGAGGTTCACCCCTCCACTTT.

This clonotype was counted a few times. V is TRBV7-2 and J is TRBJ2-1; TRBD2 agrees at 7 bases. Germline loops: CDR1 SGHTA, CDR2 FQGNSA. The CDR3 contains 15 residues. With V trimmed by 3 bases and J by 6 bases, 8 bases remained unmatched. In DNA form, the CDR3 reads TGTGCCAGCAGCTTGATCGGGACTACTCTCAATGAGCAGTTCTTC. It yields the protein CASSLIGTTLNEQFF.

This clonotype was seen repeatedly, ten times or more. This chain links TRBV7-2 with TRBJ2-3, with D maybe TRBD2 (6 bases). Germline V gives CDR1 SGHTA, CDR2 FQGNSA. The CDR3 consists of 14 residues. V shed 1 base and J shed 6 bases, with 11 bases lying between them. The CDR3, as DNA: TGTGCCAGCAGCTTAGGGGGGGACGTGGATACGCAGTATTTT. Translating gives CASSLGGDVDTQYF.

This clonotype was counted at least ten times. This chain uses TRBV29-1 with TRBJ2-1, with D unclear. CDR3 length: 12 amino acids. V lost 4 bases and J 4 bases, leaving 8 bases between the germline ends. Germline values: CDR1 SQVTM, CDR2 ANQGSEA. The CDR3 protein is CSVGQRYNEQFF. The DNA for the CDR3 is TGCAGCGTTGGCCAGAGATACAATGAGCAGTTCTTC.

The chain combines TRBV4-3 with TRBJ2-7; the D gene could be TRBD1 or TRBD2 (5 bases each). The CDR3 length is 17 residues. Germline lookup yields CDR1 LGHNA and CDR2 YSLEER. Trimming removed 0 bases from V and 3 bases from J, with 18 bases in between. For the CDR3, the DNA is TGCGCCAGCAGCCAAGATCGGTCCCGGCAGGGAGTCTACGAGCAGTACTTC. Translating gives CASSQDRSRQGVYEQYF.

In its sample, this clonotype was seen many times. The chain uses TRBV5-1 and TRBJ2-5, with D perhaps being TRBD1 or TRBD2 (5 bases each). The CDR3 contains 13 residues. Looked up from germline, CDR1 is SGHRS and CDR2 is YFSETQ. Trimming shortened V by 3 bases and J by 2 bases, and 8 bases separated the two germline ends. CDR3 DNA sequence: TGCGCCAGCAGCTGGGACGGACAAGAGACCCAGTACTTC. This translates into CASSWDGQETQYF. Full variable domain (outside the CDR3, taken from reference TRBV5-1 and TRBJ2-5): KAGVTQTPRYLIKTRGQQVTLSCSPISGHRSVSWYQQTPGQGLQFLFEYFSETQRNKGNFPGRFSGRQFSNSRSEMNVSTLELGDSALYLCASSWDGQETQYFGPGTRLLVL.

The rearrangement joins TRBV27 to TRBJ1-6; D is ambiguous. The length of the CDR3 is 15 residues. The V end lost 1 base, the J end lost 8 bases, and 12 bases lay between the germline ends. Germline CDR1 MNHEY, CDR2 SMNVEV (reference sequence). CDR3 sequence (DNA): TGTGCCAGCAGTTTATTGCACGATACTTATTCACCCCTCCACTTT. Its translation: CASSLLHDTYSPLHF.

This clonotype was counted at least ten times. Its ends do not fully match the called genes, so a read error is possible. The chain carries TRBV5-1 and TRBJ2-2; tentatively, D is TRBD2 (5 bases). There are 14 residues in the CDR3. Per germline, CDR1 SGHRS and CDR2 YFSETQ. CDR3 coding DNA: TGCGCCAGCAGTTTGGGAGAACGTACCGGGGAGCTGTTTTTT. Translated, it gives CASSLGERTGELFF.

This clonotype showed up just a few times. The chain is built from TRBV11-1 and TRBJ2-7; D ambiguous. This CDR3 contains 13 residues. CDR1 and CDR2 (germline): SGHAT, FQDESV (reference sequence). V lost 6 bases and J lost 2, with 11 bases in between. CDR3 loop: CASSHDGTYEQYF. The CDR3 DNA reads TGTGCCAGCAGTCACGACGGTACCTACGAGCAGTACTTC.

Comments on this clonotype: A much larger clone differs by one base, so this may be a read error. The gene calls are TRBV4-1 and TRBJ2-7; 7 bases map to TRBD2. The CDR3 runs to 16 residues. The V gene end was trimmed by 2 bases and the J gene end by 3 bases; junction bases not matched to a gene: 10. Looked up from germline, CDR1 is MGHRA and CDR2 is YSYEKL. CDR3 in amino acids: CASSQPTSVDYYEQYF. The CDR3 DNA reads TGCGCCAGCAGCCAACCTACTAGCGTGGATTACTACGAGCAGTACTTC.

This clonotype was detected ten times or more. The V and J genes are TRBV5-5 and TRBJ2-7; 7 bases match TRBD2. This CDR3 has 18 amino acids. J gave up 3 bases and V 2 bases, and 17 bases lay outside the gene matches. Germline V gene sequence: CDR1 SGHKS, CDR2 YYEKEE (reference sequence). Here the CDR3 DNA reads TGTGCCAGCAGCTTTCGAGACAGTCGGCTAGCGGACTTCTACGAGCAGTACTTC. Amino acid sequence: CASSFRDSRLADFYEQYF.

In its sample, this clonotype was seen many times. This chain joins TRBV12-3 or TRBV12-4 and TRBJ1-1; TRBD1 aligns across 7 bases. The ends lost 6 bases at V and 8 bases at J; junction bases unmatched: 9. The CDR3 has 13 residues. CDR3 sequence: CASSLDRTTEAFF. Here the CDR3 DNA reads TGTGCCAGCAGCCTGGACAGGACGACCGAAGCTTTCTTT.

This clonotype was seen ten or more times. The J gene is TRBJ2-2, the V gene TRBV7-2, with TRBD1 identical over 8 bases. CDR1 SGHTA and CDR2 FQGNSA come from the germline V gene. Trimming took 6 bases from V and 4 from J; bases not matched to a gene: 13. The CDR3 runs 17 residues. The CDR3 loop is CASRPRGSGGLTGELFF. The CDR3, as DNA: TGTGCCAGCAGACCTAGGGGGTCAGGGGGCCTCACCGGGGAGCTGTTTTTT.

J is TRBJ2-2 and V is TRBV7-6, with TRBD1 matching over 10 bases. V dropped 3 bases and J dropped 7; count of bases not matched to a gene: 5. Germline CDR1 and CDR2: SGHVS and FNYEAQ. This CDR3 has 15 residues. DNA for the CDR3: TGTGCCAGCAGCTTCCAGGACAGGGGGTACGGGGAGCTGTTTTTT. Translation gives CASSFQDRGYGELFF.

Many counts were recorded for this clonotype. The V call is TRBV28, the J call TRBJ2-1; D tentatively reads TRBD1 or TRBD2 (5 bases each). Germline-derived CDR1 and CDR2 are MDHEN and SYDVKM. The CDR3 length is 14 residues. The germline V and J ends were trimmed by 1 base and 8 bases, with 12 bases remaining between them. The CDR3 loop reads CASSLYRGTYEQFF. DNA for the CDR3: TGTGCCAGCAGTTTATACCGGGGCACCTATGAGCAGTTCTTC.

This clonotype appeared many times. In DNA form, the CDR3 reads TGTGCCAGCAGCTTACAGGGGAGATCGGGGACTGAAGCTTTCTTT. This encodes CASSLQGRSGTEAFF. The rearrangement joins TRBV7-9 to TRBJ1-1; D may be TRBD1 (6 bases). V lost 2 bases and J 5 bases, leaving 15 bases between the germline ends. The germline V gene has CDR1 SEHNR and CDR2 FQNEAQ (reference sequence). This CDR3 has 15 residues. Together with reference TRBV7-9 and TRBJ1-1, the CDR3 gives the full variable domain: DTGVSQNPRHKITKRGQNVTFRCDPISEHNRLYWYRQTLGQGPEFLTYFQNEAQLEKSRLLSDRFSAERPKGSFSTLEIQRTEQGDSAMYLCASSLQGRSGTEAFFGQGTRLTVV.

This clonotype was observed a few times. The V gene is TRBV20-1, the J gene TRBJ1-2; no definite D call. Germline V gives CDR1 DFQATT, CDR2 SNEGSKA (reference sequence). V lost 2 bases, J lost 4 bases, and 8 bases lay in between. This CDR3 is built from 12 residues. In nucleotides, the CDR3 is TGCAGTGCTAGACTCACAGCCTATGGCTACACCTTC. It codes for CSARLTAYGYTF.

In its sample, this clonotype was seen many times. V usage is TRBV2 and J usage is TRBJ2-7; no definite D call. The V end was cut by 3 bases, the J end by 3 bases, with 9 bases between. The CDR3 covers 13 residues. The germline V gene has CDR1 SNHLY and CDR2 FYNNEI. The CDR3 spells CASSDGSGYEQYF. CDR3 sequence (DNA): TGTGCCAGCAGTGACGGGTCAGGCTACGAGCAGTACTTC.

In this sample, this clonotype turned up many times. The rearrangement uses TRBV18 and TRBJ2-7, with D possibly being TRBD1 (6 bases). Trimming took off 4 bases at V and 4 bases at J, with 11 bases between the two ends. CDR3 size: 13 residues. The germline CDR1 and CDR2 sequences are KGHSH and LQKENI. CDR3 loop: CASSRGHGYEQYF. The DNA of the CDR3 is TGTGCCAGCTCACGGGGACACGGATACGAGCAGTACTTC.

Ten or more counts support this clonotype. The CDR3 loop is CATSIPRATGELFF. CDR3 sequence (DNA): TGTGCCACCAGCATCCCTAGGGCCACCGGGGAGCTGTTTTTT. V and J are TRBV15 and TRBJ2-2, with D unclear. The CDR3 runs to 14 residues. V lost 4 bases, J lost 4 bases, and 10 bases lay in between. Germline CDR1 LNHNV, CDR2 YYDKDF (reference sequence).

V is TRBV7-3 and J is TRBJ2-1; possible D gene TRBD2, 6 bases. In germline, CDR1 is SGHTA, CDR2 FQGTGA. The CDR3 is 15 amino acids. The germline V and J ends were trimmed by 5 bases and 6 bases, with 17 bases remaining between them. The chain's CDR3 is CASSDGGLVANEQFF. CDR3 bases: TGTGCCAGCAGCGACGGAGGGCTAGTGGCCAATGAGCAGTTCTTC.

This clonotype has ten or more counts. The chain is built from TRBV4-1 and TRBJ2-5, with a possible D match to TRBD2 (6 bases). Germline loops: CDR1 MGHRA, CDR2 YSYEKL. The V gene lost 4 bases and the J gene lost 5 bases, with 14 bases spanning the gap. This CDR3 has 14 residues. The CDR3 sequence is CASSPAGLRETQYF. The CDR3 region has the DNA TGCGCCAGCAGCCCGGCGGGACTCCGGGAGACCCAGTACTTC.

V and J are TRBV6-1 and TRBJ1-1; no firm D call. Trimming left V 5 bases short and J 1 base short, with 11 bases between. CDR1 is MNHNS, CDR2 SASEGT, per germline. This CDR3 has 14 residues. CDR3 amino acids: CASSQPYRNTEAFF. The CDR3 region has the DNA TGTGCCAGCAGTCAACCCTATCGGAACACTGAAGCTTTCTTT.

Points on this clonotype: Since a much larger clone is just one base distant, this may be a read error. CDR3 sequence reads: CATSFQYEQYF. The CDR3 DNA is TGTGCCACCAGCTTTCAATACGAGCAGTACTTC. The chain is built from TRBV5-6 and TRBJ2-7; D gene unclear. Germline V lookup: CDR1 SGHDT, CDR2 YYEEEE. This CDR3 has 11 amino acids. Drawing the rest from reference TRBV5-6 and TRBJ2-7, the complete variable domain is DAGVTQSPTHLIKTRGQQVTLRCSPKSGHDTVSWYQQALGQGPQFIFQYYEEEERQRGNFPDRFSGHQFPNYSSELNVNALLLGDSALYLCATSFQYEQYFGPGTRLTVT.

This clonotype was observed at least ten times. The chain employs TRBV7-2 and TRBJ2-7; 9 nucleotides line up with TRBD1. There are 14 residues in the CDR3. Trimming cost V 5 bases and J 3 bases; bases outside gene matches: 5. Looked up from germline, CDR1 is SGHTA and CDR2 is FQGNSA. CDR3 DNA: TGTGCCAGCAGCACCGCGGGACAGGGCTACGAGCAGTACTTC. Translation: CASSTAGQGYEQYF.